One sample yielded the 14 T cell receptor beta chains listed below, sequenced in a study of T cell repertoires in cytomegalovirus infection. TCRdb fed the reads into MiXCR, producing one record per CDR3 protein. The data contain about 890,000 distinct CDR3 sequences, around 32% of them singletons. Their specific antigens are unknown. Material: cultured CD8+ T cells from PBMCs, obtained from culture after CMV antigen stimulation. The receptor set was obtained from a human donor in good health (CMV status not recorded). Some clones in this sample may be carry-over from other donors' samples.

This clonotype occurred many times. CDR3 coding DNA: TGTGCCAGCAGCTTCCCCAATTTAGAGACCCAGTACTTC. Translating it yields CASSFPNLETQYF. This chain joins TRBV7-2 and TRBJ2-5, with D uncertain. Between the trimmed V and J ends, which lost 3 bases and 4 bases, there was a span of 9 bases. Germline V gene data show CDR1 as SGHTA and CDR2 as FQGNSA. This CDR3 has 13 residues. The full variable domain, completed using reference TRBV7-2 and TRBJ2-5, is GAGVSQSPSNKVTEKGKDVELRCDPISGHTALYWYRQSLGQGLEFLIYFQGNSAPDKSGLPSDRFSAERTGGSVSTLTIQRTQQEDSAVYLCASSFPNLETQYFGPGTRLLVL.

This chain connects TRBV5-8 to TRBJ2-5; 9 nucleotides match TRBD2. J was trimmed by 5 bases and V by 3 bases; bases with no gene match: 11. Germline V gives CDR1 SGHTS, CDR2 YDEGEE. The CDR3 covers 16 residues. The CDR3 DNA sequence: TGTGCCAGCAGCTGGCTCTTAGCGGGGGCTAAGGAGACCCAGTACTTC. Protein: CASSWLLAGAKETQYF.

Notes on this clonotype: The junction shows a germline mismatch at one end, possibly a read error. The chain joins TRBV27 to TRBJ1-1; D is possibly TRBD1 (5 bases). Germline V lookup: CDR1 MNHEY, CDR2 SMNVEV (reference sequence). This CDR3 spans 14 amino acids. Here the CDR3 DNA reads TGTACCAGCAGGGAGGGACGGATGAACACTGAAGCTTTCTTT. Encoded protein: CTSREGRMNTEAFF.

This clonotype was detected only a few times. The V and J genes are TRBV4-1 and TRBJ2-1, with D unresolved. Per the germline V gene, CDR1 is MGHRA and CDR2 is YSYEKL. The CDR3 has 13 residues. V lost 1 base and J lost 9, with 10 bases in between. Here the CDR3 DNA reads TGCGCCAGCAGCCAAGGTACGGGCGGTGAGCAGTTCTTC. It codes for CASSQGTGGEQFF.

This clonotype has at least ten counts. The chain couples TRBV4-2 to TRBJ2-3; perhaps TRBD2 as D (5 bases). Germline V CDR1 and CDR2: LGHNA, YNFKEQ. Trimming removed 1 base from V and 5 bases from J, with 7 bases in between. The CDR3 contains 13 residues. The CDR3, as DNA: TGTGCCAGCAGCCAAGTGAGGGAAGATACGCAGTATTTT. It specifies CASSQVREDTQYF.

This clonotype was detected only once. The V and J genes are TRBV18 and TRBJ2-7, with D perhaps matching TRBD1 or TRBD2 (5 bases each). Trimming pared 0 bases from V and 5 bases from J, leaving 11 bases between. The CDR3 totals 14 residues. The V gene's germline CDR1 is KGHSH and CDR2 LQKENI. The CDR3 loop reads CASSPPAGAHEQYF. For the CDR3, the DNA is TGTGCCAGCTCACCACCGGCCGGGGCCCACGAGCAGTACTTC.

This rearrangement joins TRBV2 to TRBJ1-3, with D uncertain. Trimming removed 9 bases from V and 0 bases from J, with 18 bases in between. CDR1 and CDR2 from the germline V gene are SNHLY and FYNNEI. This CDR3 contains 16 residues. This CDR3 is CASSRSWESSGNTIYF. The CDR3 DNA reads as TGTGCCAGTTCCAGGAGCTGGGAGAGCTCTGGAAACACCATATATTTT.

This clonotype was observed a few times. The J gene is TRBJ2-1, the V gene TRBV7-9; 7 bases are shared with TRBD2. J lost 5 bases, V lost 5 bases, and 9 bases had no gene match. The CDR3 is 15 residues long. Germline V gives CDR1 SEHNR, CDR2 FQNEAQ (reference sequence). CDR3 coding DNA: TGTGCCAGCAGCCTCTGGGAGGGCTCAAACAATGAGCAGTTCTTC. Encoded protein: CASSLWEGSNNEQFF. Looking up the rest from reference TRBV7-9 and TRBJ2-1 gives the full variable domain: DTGVSQNPRHKITKRGQNVTFRCDPISEHNRLYWYRQTLGQGPEFLTYFQNEAQLEKSRLLSDRFSAERPKGSFSTLEIQRTEQGDSAMYLCASSLWEGSNNEQFFGPGTRLTVL.

The rearrangement joins TRBV5-1 to TRBJ1-2; D not certain. Germline V gene lookup returns CDR1 SGHRS and CDR2 YFSETQ. This CDR3 has 13 amino acids. V was cut by 0 bases and J by 3 bases, with 6 bases left in between. CDR3 in amino acids: CASSLEVDYGYTF. The CDR3, as DNA: TGCGCCAGCAGCTTGGAAGTGGACTATGGCTACACCTTC.

This clonotype has just a few counts. The chain uses TRBV19 and TRBJ2-1; TRBD2 matches 9 bases. The CDR3 runs 16 residues. Trimming at V came to 4 bases and at J to 3 bases, leaving 7 bases not matched to a gene. Looked up from germline, CDR1 is LNHDA and CDR2 is SQIVND (reference sequence). The CDR3: CASSTPPSGVYNEQFF. CDR3 DNA sequence: TGTGCCAGTAGTACCCCCCCTAGCGGGGTCTACAATGAGCAGTTCTTC.

This chain joins TRBV12-3 or TRBV12-4 and TRBJ1-2, with D hard to call. This CDR3 has 13 amino acids. V was trimmed by 5 bases and J by 5 bases, leaving 12 bases between them. CDR3 loop: CASSGPGSYGYTF. The CDR3 nucleotides are TGTGCCAGCAGTGGACCAGGTTCTTATGGCTACACCTTC.

This clonotype has just a few counts. V is TRBV6-1 and J is TRBJ1-6, with TRBD1 matching 12 bases. The germline CDR1 and CDR2 sequences are MNHNS and SASEGT. The CDR3 consists of 16 residues. The V gene end was trimmed by 8 bases and the J gene end by 7 bases; junction bases not matched to a gene: 9. CDR3 coding DNA: TGTGCCAGCTCCGGGACAGGGGGCGCGGGCAATTCACCCCTCCACTTT. Protein product: CASSGTGGAGNSPLHF.

The chain links TRBV2 to TRBJ1-6; D possibly corresponds to TRBD1 (5 bases). This CDR3 comprises 14 residues. CDR1 is SNHLY, CDR2 FYNNEI, per germline. The V and J ends lost 1 base and 7 bases respectively, with 8 bases between them. The CDR3 region has the DNA TGTGCCAGCAGTGAAGTAGACAGAAATTCACCCCTCCACTTT. Translated: CASSEVDRNSPLHF.

V is TRBV6-5 and J is TRBJ1-2, with D possibly TRBD1 on 6 matching bases. The CDR3 sequence is 13 residues long. V was cut by 3 bases and J by 3 bases, with 8 bases left in between. Germline CDR1 is MNHEY and CDR2 is SVGAGI. The CDR3 DNA reads TGTGCCAGCAGTTATTACAGGGACTATGGCTACACCTTC. Translated, it gives CASSYYRDYGYTF.